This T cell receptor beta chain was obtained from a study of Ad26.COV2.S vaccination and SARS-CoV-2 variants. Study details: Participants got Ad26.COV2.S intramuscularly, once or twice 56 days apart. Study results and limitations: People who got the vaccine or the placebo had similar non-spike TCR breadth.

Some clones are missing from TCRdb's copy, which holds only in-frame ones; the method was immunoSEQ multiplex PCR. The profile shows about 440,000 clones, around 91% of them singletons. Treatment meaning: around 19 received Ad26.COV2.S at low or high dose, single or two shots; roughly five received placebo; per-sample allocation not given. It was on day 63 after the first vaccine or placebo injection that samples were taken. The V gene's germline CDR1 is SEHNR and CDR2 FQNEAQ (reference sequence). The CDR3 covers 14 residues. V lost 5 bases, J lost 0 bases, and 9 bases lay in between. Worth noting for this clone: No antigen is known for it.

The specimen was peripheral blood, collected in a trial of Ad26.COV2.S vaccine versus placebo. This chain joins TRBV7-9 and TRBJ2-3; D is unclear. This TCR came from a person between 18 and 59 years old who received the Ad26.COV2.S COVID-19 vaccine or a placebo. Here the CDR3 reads CASSRRASTDTQYF. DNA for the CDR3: TGTGCCAGCAGCCGCCGCGCGAGCACAGATACGCAGTATTTT.